This TCR beta chain is drawn from a study of technical replicates of blood from several donors. Repertoires were generated with immunoSEQ multiplex PCR, while TCRdb's copy carries only in-frame clones and drops some. The sample carries about 90,000 clones, 85% to 95% recorded once. The CDR3 has 15 amino acids. The germline CDR1 and CDR2 sequences are SGHAT and FQNNGV. V dropped 1 base and J dropped 9; count of bases not matched to a gene: 9. The sample comprised T cells isolated from PBMCs. The chain uses TRBV11-2 and TRBJ2-1; 7 positions agree with TRBD2. The source of this sequence is a human donor in good health. This CDR3 is CASSLGYAASGEQFF. CDR3 bases: TGTGCCAGCAGCTTAGGATACGCGGCTAGCGGTGAGCAGTTCTTC.